The 30 T cell receptor beta chains below all came from one sample that was sequenced in a study of T-cell reconstitution after alpha-beta-depleted transplantation in children (dated by TCRdb to the mid-2010s). Preparation of the library involved PCR. For sequencing, an Illumina HiSeq 2500 was employed. To normalize quantification of the TCRbeta repertoire, the TCR libraries were built with molecular barcoding that relied on unique molecular identifiers. The public reads were reanalyzed by TCRdb: fastp trimming at Q25, MiXCR alignment, in-frame beta chains only. Each record represents a unique CDR3 protein, reported with the most common genes and DNA among its rows. In this sample the table shows hundreds of thousands of distinct CDR3 sequences, under 20% of which occur a single time. The leading ten clones occupy roughly 27% of the sample. Reading the label with the study, this specimen's treatment or condition is: allogeneic hematopoietic cell transplantation with graft depleted of TCRalphabeta T cells and CD19 B cells.

Sequencing used PBMCs, mostly from graft donor cells, obtained 360 days after TCRalphabeta/CD19-depleted stem cell transplant. These receptors were collected from a boy younger than two who had a stem cell transplant for Wiskott-Aldrich syndrome, so the T cells may come from the graft donor.

The V gene is TRBV12-5, the J gene TRBJ2-2; D possibly corresponds to TRBD1 (5 bases). The V end lost 6 bases, the J end lost 2 bases, and 13 bases lay between the germline ends. The CDR3 spans 15 residues. Germline V gene lookup returns CDR1 LGHNT and CDR2 FRNRAP. The CDR3 loop reads CASGVTDLNTGELFF. Here the CDR3 DNA reads TGTGCTAGTGGCGTGACAGACCTTAACACCGGGGAGCTGTTTTTT.

At least ten counts were recorded for this clonotype. The rearrangement joins TRBV24-1 to TRBJ2-2; a possible D gene is TRBD2 (6 bases). CDR3 length: 15 residues. The germline V and J ends were trimmed by 2 bases and 10 bases, with 16 bases remaining between them. Germline lookup yields CDR1 KGHDR and CDR2 SFDVKD. The CDR3 protein is CATSDSGTPAEELFF. CDR3 DNA sequence: TGTGCCACCAGTGATTCCGGGACTCCAGCTGAGGAGCTGTTTTTT.

The chain carries TRBV27 and TRBJ2-1; 8 nucleotides match TRBD1. The junction had 7 bases not matched to a gene; V was cut back by 2 bases and J by 4 bases. Germline V gives CDR1 MNHEY, CDR2 SMNVEV (reference sequence). This CDR3 comprises 16 residues. CDR3 residues: CASSLPGQGRYNEQFF. The CDR3 nucleotides are TGTGCCAGCAGTTTACCCGGACAGGGAAGGTACAATGAGCAGTTCTTC.

In this sample, this clonotype turned up many times. The chain recombines TRBV7-2 with TRBJ2-3, with TRBD2 identical over 7 bases. Germline lookup yields CDR1 SGHTA and CDR2 FQGNSA. The CDR3 contains 15 residues. V was pared by 5 bases and J by 4 bases, with 9 bases of the junction left unmatched. This CDR3 reads CASSPPGTISDTQYF. In nucleotides, the CDR3 is TGTGCCAGCAGCCCCCCCGGGACTATTTCAGATACGCAGTATTTT.

This clonotype was detected only a few times. V is TRBV9 and J is TRBJ1-1, with a possible D match to TRBD1 (5 bases). The V end was cut by 0 bases, the J end by 0 bases, with 9 bases between. Germline CDR1 SGDLS, CDR2 YYNGEE. The CDR3 spans 15 residues. For the CDR3, the DNA is TGTGCCAGCAGCGTAGCTATGGACATGAACACTGAAGCTTTCTTT. Its translation: CASSVAMDMNTEAFF.

V is TRBV20-1 and J is TRBJ2-1; weak D call: TRBD1 (5 bases). Germline V CDR1 and CDR2: DFQATT, SNEGSKA (reference sequence). The CDR3 has 11 amino acids. V shed 4 bases and J shed 6 bases, with 7 bases lying between them. The CDR3 DNA sequence: TGCAGTGCTAAACAGGTCAATGAGCAGTTCTTC. Translation gives CSAKQVNEQFF.

This clonotype has just a few counts. The chain couples TRBV3-1 to TRBJ2-5, with 7 bases matching TRBD2. Per the germline V gene, CDR1 is LGHDT and CDR2 is YNNKEL (reference sequence). CDR3 length: 15 amino acids. The V gene end was trimmed by 4 bases and the J gene end by 2 bases; junction bases not matched to a gene: 7. Here the CDR3 DNA reads TGTGCCAGCAGCCTGGACCGACTAGCACAAGAGACCCAGTACTTC. Translation gives CASSLDRLAQETQYF.

The chain has TRBV10-3 and TRBJ2-3; 7 bases are shared with TRBD1. The CDR3 has 16 residues. Germline V gives CDR1 ENHRY, CDR2 SYGVKD. After removal of 6 bases from V and 2 bases from J, the junction contained 11 bases not matched to a gene. CDR3: CAISAGTVGPTDTQYF. The CDR3 DNA follows: TGTGCCATCAGCGCAGGGACAGTGGGACCCACAGATACGCAGTATTTT.

The chain employs TRBV13 and TRBJ2-7; 9 positions agree with TRBD2. Per germline, CDR1 PRHDT and CDR2 FYEKMQ (reference sequence). This CDR3 spans 16 amino acids. The junction had 4 bases not matched to a gene; V was cut back by 1 base and J by 0 bases. The CDR3 DNA sequence: TGTGCCAGCAGCTTAGCCCTAGCGGGGAGCTCCTACGAGCAGTACTTC. Its protein is CASSLALAGSSYEQYF. The variable domain in full, completed from reference TRBV13 and TRBJ2-7, reads AAGVIQSPRHLIKEKRETATLKCYPIPRHDTVYWYQQGPGQDPQFLISFYEKMQSDKGSIPDRFSAQQFSDYHSELNMSSLELGDSALYFCASSLALAGSSYEQYFGPGTRLTVT.

This clonotype turned up a few times. The chain recombines TRBV5-1 with TRBJ2-2; TRBD1 matches 12 bases. The germline V gene has CDR1 SGHRS and CDR2 YFSETQ. CDR3 length: 19 residues. V lost 2 bases, J lost 3 bases, and 11 bases stayed unmatched. In DNA form, the CDR3 reads TGCGCCAGCAGCTTCGCGGGACAGGGGGCCCTAATACACACCGGGGAGCTGTTTTTT. This translates into CASSFAGQGALIHTGELFF.

The rearrangement joins TRBV29-1 to TRBJ1-1; D is unclear. The CDR3 loop spans 13 amino acids. From germline, CDR1 is SQVTM and CDR2 ANQGSEA. The V end was cut by 3 bases, the J end by 0 bases, with 8 bases between. CDR3: CSVEQAVNTEAFF. In nucleotides, the CDR3 is TGCAGCGTTGAGCAGGCGGTGAACACTGAAGCTTTCTTT.

This clonotype was counted a few times. The chain combines TRBV15 with TRBJ2-7; a possible D gene is TRBD1 (6 bases). Trimming left V 3 bases short and J 1 base short, with 13 bases between. Germline V gene sequence: CDR1 LNHNV, CDR2 YYDKDF (reference sequence). The CDR3 has 15 amino acids. CDR3 loop: CATSRLQGSSYEQYF. The CDR3 DNA sequence: TGTGCCACCAGCAGGCTCCAGGGGAGTTCCTACGAGCAGTACTTC.

This clonotype was picked up a small number of times. V and J are TRBV28 and TRBJ1-1; D ambiguous. The CDR3 contains 13 residues. Between the trimmed V and J ends, which lost 1 base and 6 bases, there was a span of 9 bases. CDR1 is MDHEN, CDR2 SYDVKM, per germline. The CDR3 is CASSLSLYSEAFF. Written as DNA, the CDR3 is TGTGCCAGCAGTTTATCTCTTTACTCTGAAGCTTTCTTT.

The table lists this clonotype with a few counts. The rearrangement joins TRBV10-3 to TRBJ2-3, with no clear D. V was trimmed by 4 bases and J by 2 bases, leaving 19 bases between them. The CDR3 is 17 amino acids. Germline loops: CDR1 ENHRY, CDR2 SYGVKD. This chain's CDR3 is CAISGNYMGGHTDTQYF. The CDR3 bases are TGTGCCATCAGTGGGAACTACATGGGTGGCCACACAGATACGCAGTATTTT.

The chain joins TRBV5-1 to TRBJ2-1; 9 nucleotides match TRBD1. CDR1 is SGHRS and CDR2 is YFSETQ in the germline V gene. The CDR3 length is 15 residues. J lost 10 bases, V lost 0 bases, and 8 bases had no gene match. CDR3 nucleotides: TGCGCCAGCAGCTTGGGGACAGGGGCCCTCAGGGAGCAGTTCTTC. It codes for CASSLGTGALREQFF.

This clonotype was seen at least ten times. The chain recombines TRBV20-1 with TRBJ2-3; TRBD2 agrees at 7 bases. V dropped 2 bases and J dropped 1; count of bases not matched to a gene: 18. Germline assignment: CDR1 DFQATT and CDR2 SNEGSKA (reference sequence). This CDR3 has 19 residues. The CDR3 coding sequence is TGCAGTGCTAGATCCAACCCCGAGGGACTATCTCTTCGCACAGATACGCAGTATTTT. Translated: CSARSNPEGLSLRTDTQYF.

In this sample, this clonotype turned up once. In nucleotides, the CDR3 is TGTGCCAGCAGCTTAGGACAGGGCAGCACCGGGGAGCTGTTTTTT. This gives the protein CASSLGQGSTGELFF. This chain joins TRBV7-7 and TRBJ2-2; 7 bases line up with TRBD1. J lost 4 bases, V lost 1 base, and 3 bases had no gene match. CDR3 size: 15 residues. Germline-derived CDR1 and CDR2 are SSHAT and FNYEAQ (reference sequence).

This clonotype has at least ten counts. This chain joins TRBV20-1 and TRBJ2-3, with TRBD2 matching over 13 bases. This CDR3 region has 16 residues. The V gene's germline CDR1 is DFQATT and CDR2 SNEGSKA (reference sequence). J gave up 8 bases and V 2 bases, and 10 bases lay outside the gene matches. This chain's CDR3 is CSARKGLAGARGTQYF. In nucleotides, the CDR3 is TGCAGTGCTAGAAAAGGACTAGCGGGGGCCCGGGGTACGCAGTATTTT.

The genes are TRBV28 and TRBJ2-3; 8 bases are shared with TRBD2. Germline loops: CDR1 MDHEN, CDR2 SYDVKM. J was trimmed by 5 bases and V by 8 bases; bases with no gene match: 9. This CDR3 has 14 residues. The DNA of the CDR3 is TGTGCCAGCCGCCCGGGACTAGAAATAGATACGCAGTATTTT. It encodes CASRPGLEIDTQYF.

The rearrangement joins TRBV6-5 to TRBJ2-7, with 8 bases that match TRBD2. This CDR3 contains 17 residues. Germline loops: CDR1 MNHEY, CDR2 SVGAGI. V lost 2 bases, J lost 0 bases, and 9 bases stayed unmatched. The CDR3 coding sequence is TGTGCCAGCAGTTACCCCAGACCAGCGGGAGACTCCTACGAGCAGTACTTC. Translation gives CASSYPRPAGDSYEQYF.

This clonotype was seen many times. This rearrangement joins TRBV20-1 to TRBJ2-5; no reliable D call. CDR1 DFQATT and CDR2 SNEGSKA come from the germline V gene (reference sequence). The CDR3 runs to 11 residues. V lost 0 bases, J lost 5 bases, and 4 bases lay in between. CDR3 region: CSARDLETQYF. CDR3 sequence (DNA): TGCAGTGCTAGAGATCTGGAGACCCAGTACTTC.

V gene TRBV27 combines with J gene TRBJ1-6; 7 bases align to TRBD1. V shed 7 bases, J shed 7 bases, and the junction held 13 bases outside the gene matches. There are 16 residues in the CDR3. The germline CDR1 and CDR2 sequences are MNHEY and SMNVEV (reference sequence). DNA of the CDR3: TGTGCCAGCACCTCGGGGACAGTGCTCGGGAATTCACCCCTCCACTTT. As protein: CASTSGTVLGNSPLHF.

J is TRBJ2-6 and V is TRBV5-1; D gene unclear. Germline assignment: CDR1 SGHRS and CDR2 YFSETQ. CDR3 length: 16 residues. Deletions cut 3 bases from V and 0 bases from J, with 10 bases between. CDR3 amino acids: CASSWDSSSGANVLTF. In nucleotides, the CDR3 is TGCGCCAGCAGCTGGGATAGTAGCTCTGGGGCCAACGTCCTGACTTTC.

This chain connects TRBV11-1 to TRBJ2-5, with TRBD2 identical over 9 bases. The length of the CDR3 is 14 residues. V lost 7 bases to trimming and J lost 5 bases; unmatched junction nucleotides: 8. CDR1 SGHAT and CDR2 FQDESV come from the germline V gene (reference sequence). The CDR3 is CASNRLAARETQYF. The CDR3 region has the DNA TGTGCCAGCAACCGACTAGCGGCACGGGAGACCCAGTACTTC.

This chain connects TRBV20-1 to TRBJ1-4, with 9 positions matching TRBD1. CDR1 is DFQATT, CDR2 SNEGSKA, per germline (reference sequence). The CDR3 is 14 amino acids. V lost 5 bases and J lost 3; bases outside the gene matches: 4. In nucleotides, the CDR3 is TGCAGTGCTGCCCGACAGGGGGCTAATGAAAAACTGTTTTTT. This encodes CSAARQGANEKLFF.

This clonotype was seen a handful of times. The V call is TRBV28, the J call TRBJ2-7; D might be TRBD1 (6 bases). V lost 5 bases, J lost 3 bases, and 17 bases lay in between. The CDR3 is 15 residues long. The germline V gene encodes CDR1 MDHEN and CDR2 SYDVKM. The CDR3 sequence: CASSPPLTGFYEQYF. In DNA, the CDR3 is TGTGCCAGCAGTCCCCCCTTGACAGGTTTCTACGAGCAGTACTTC.

This clonotype occurred a few times. The chain carries TRBV10-3 and TRBJ2-7; D perhaps matches TRBD2 (6 bases). Germline loops: CDR1 ENHRY, CDR2 SYGVKD. This CDR3 contains 15 residues. V lost 2 bases, J lost 7 bases, and 18 bases lay in between. The DNA of the CDR3 is TGTGCCATCAGTGAGCTGACTAGTTCCCGCGGGGAGCAGTACTTC. This sequence encodes CAISELTSSRGEQYF.

In its sample, this clonotype was seen a few times. This chain links TRBV6-2 or TRBV6-3 with TRBJ1-1; weak D call: TRBD1 (5 bases). CDR3 size: 12 residues. V dropped 2 bases and J dropped 7 bases, with 8 bases sitting between them. Germline loops: CDR1 MNHEY, CDR2 SVGEGT. CDR3 DNA sequence: TGTGCCAGCAGTTACCTTACAGGTGAAGCTTTCTTT. Its protein product is CASSYLTGEAFF.

V is TRBV20-1 and J is TRBJ1-3; D may be TRBD1 (6 bases). CDR3 size: 14 residues. The germline V gene encodes CDR1 DFQATT and CDR2 SNEGSKA (reference sequence). Trimming took off 5 bases at V and 0 bases at J, with 11 bases between the two ends. CDR3 sequence reads: CSAARDNSGNTIYF. As DNA, the CDR3 is TGCAGTGCTGCCCGGGACAACTCTGGAAACACCATATATTTT.

The chain couples TRBV6-1 to TRBJ2-7, with TRBD2 matching 11 bases. With V trimmed by 6 bases and J by 3 bases, 10 bases remained unmatched. Germline values: CDR1 MNHNS, CDR2 SASEGT. The CDR3 is made up of 16 amino acids. The CDR3 DNA sequence: TGTGCCAGCAGCCGATCCCGGGGACTAGCGGACTACGAGCAGTACTTC. Amino acid sequence: CASSRSRGLADYEQYF.